Listed below are T cell receptor beta chains from one sample, sequenced in a study of blood T cell repertoires in COVID-19. Generated by immunoSEQ multiplex PCR, the TCRdb table keeps only in-frame clones and is missing some. Of about 220,000 clones listed, 80% to 85% are singletons. The sequencing sample was made of peripheral blood. The receptors here all came from a woman aged 25 to 39 who had recovered from COVID-19. The CDR3 runs from the conserved cysteine through the conserved F or W. The D gene is left open where the match is weak. Some rows have no size entry. The others give once, few or many, or a class for an expanded clone.

>TRBV5-4|TRBD2|TRBJ2-3|-
CASSSGRTSGSRTDTQYF
TGTGCCAGCAGCTCGGGGAGGACTAGCGGGAGTAGGACAGATACGCAGTATTTT
>TRBV30|-|TRBJ2-1|once
CAWNVGGFYNEQFF
TGTGCCTGGAATGTGGGAGGATTCTACAATGAGCAGTTCTTC
>TRBV28|-|TRBJ1-5|-
CASSFLGDRSNQPQHF
TGTGCCAGCAGTTTTCTAGGAGACAGGTCCAATCAGCCCCAGCATTTT
>TRBV6-4|TRBD2|TRBJ2-1|few
CASSDSLAGGNEQFF
TGTGCCAGCAGTGACTCACTAGCGGGAGGCAATGAGCAGTTCTTC
>TRBV29-1|-|TRBJ2-7|-
CSVDSQNSYEQYF
TGCAGCGTTGATTCACAGAACTCCTACGAGCAGTACTTC
>TRBV21-1|-|TRBJ2-1|-
CASSKEPNYNEQFF
TGTGCCAGCAGCAAAGAACCTAACTACAATGAGCAGTTCTTC
>TRBV18|TRBD1|TRBJ2-7|-
CASSLGQGLTYEQYF
TGTGCCAGCTCACTGGGACAGGGGTTAACCTACGAGCAGTACTTC
>TRBV7-9|TRBD2|TRBJ2-1|-
CASSLAGLVDDEQFF
TGTGCCAGCAGCCTAGCGGGGCTAGTAGATGATGAGCAGTTCTTC
>TRBV5-5|TRBD1|TRBJ1-3|-
CASSLAGTGLTGTIYF
TGTGCCAGCAGCTTAGCCGGGACAGGTCTAACTGGCACCATATATTTT
>TRBV4-2|-|TRBJ2-3|-
CASSPAGDLDYTDTQYF
TGTGCCAGCAGCCCTGCCGGAGACCTGGACTACACAGATACGCAGTATTTT
>TRBV7-3|TRBD2|TRBJ2-5|-
CASSLRGGRALETQYF
TGTGCCAGCAGCTTAAGAGGCGGGAGGGCCCTAGAGACCCAGTACTTC
>TRBV14|-|TRBJ2-1|-
CASSQGRLSYNEQFF
TGTGCCAGCAGCCAAGGTCGACTCTCCTACAATGAGCAGTTCTTC
>TRBV28|TRBD2|TRBJ2-7|-
CASSSKPGLAVYEQYF
TGTGCCAGCAGTTCTAAGCCGGGACTAGCTGTGTACGAGCAGTACTTC
>TRBV19|TRBD2|TRBJ2-7|-
CASSGRPGTSGSPHEQYF
TGTGCCAGTAGTGGGCGCCCCGGGACTAGCGGGAGTCCCCACGAGCAGTACTTC
>TRBV5-1|-|TRBJ2-7|-
CASSLGASYEQYF
TGCGCCAGCAGCTTGGGGGCATCCTACGAGCAGTACTTC
>TRBV28|TRBD1|TRBJ2-7|-
CASSRTGSYEQYF
TGTGCCAGCAGCCGGACAGGCTCCTACGAGCAGTACTTC
>TRBV5-1|TRBD1|TRBJ2-1|-
CASSEGQGGNEQFF
TGCGCCAGCAGCGAGGGACAGGGAGGCAATGAGCAGTTCTTC
>TRBV30|TRBD1|TRBJ2-7|-
CAWGQGGSYEQYF
TGTGCCTGGGGACAGGGGGGCTCCTACGAGCAGTACTTC
>TRBV3-1/TRBV3-2|-|TRBJ2-3|-
CAGSQLTDTQYF
TGTGCCGGCAGCCAACTCACAGATACGCAGTATTTT
>TRBV10-3|-|TRBJ2-7|once
CAIRGPGPTTNEQYF
TGTGCCATCAGGGGGCCTGGACCAACAACCAACGAGCAGTACTTC
>TRBV24-1|-|TRBJ1-5|-
CATSDGSGFGNQPQHF
TGTGCCACCAGTGATGGGTCGGGGTTTGGCAATCAGCCCCAGCATTTT
>TRBV29-1|TRBD2|TRBJ2-2|-
CSVDEEHETSGRNAVANTGELFF
TGCAGCGTCGATGAGGAGCACGAGACTAGCGGAAGAAACGCGGTCGCGAACACCGGGGAGCTGTTTTTT
>TRBV5-1|TRBD1|TRBJ1-3|-
CASSSGTAGNTIYF
TGCGCCAGCAGCTCGGGGACAGCCGGAAACACCATATATTTT
>TRBV5-1|-|TRBJ1-1|-
CASSLGPTEITEAFF
TGCGCCAGCAGCTTGGGCCCCACAGAAATCACTGAAGCTTTCTTT
>TRBV3-1/TRBV3-2|TRBD2|TRBJ2-1|-
CASSPPGLAGGGQFF
TGTGCCAGCAGCCCGCCGGGACTAGCGGGAGGGGGTCAGTTCTTC
>TRBV30|TRBD1|TRBJ2-3|-
CARDQGALTDTQYF
TGTGCCAGGGACCAGGGGGCCCTCACAGATACGCAGTATTTT
>TRBV18|-|TRBJ1-1|-
CASSPPGGGYTEAFF
TGTGCCAGCTCACCACCAGGGGGGGGGTACACTGAAGCTTTCTTT
>TRBV19|TRBD2|TRBJ2-5|-
CASSIGGTSGLKIFNQETQYF
TGTGCCAGTAGTATCGGGGGGACTAGCGGGCTTAAAATCTTTAACCAAGAGACCCAGTACTTC
>TRBV28|-|TRBJ1-1|-
CASSLLQGWTEAFF
TGTGCCAGCAGTTTGCTCCAGGGTTGGACTGAAGCTTTCTTT
>TRBV10-2|TRBD2|TRBJ2-3|-
CASSPERGSTDTQYF
TGCGCCAGCAGCCCGGAGCGGGGTAGCACAGATACGCAGTATTTT
>TRBV28|TRBD2|TRBJ2-3|-
CASRYLWASGSDTQYF
TGTGCCAGCAGGTACCTTTGGGCTAGCGGGTCAGATACGCAGTATTTT
>TRBV9|-|TRBJ1-1|-
CASSVGQPNTEAFF
TGTGCCAGCAGCGTCGGACAGCCGAACACTGAAGCTTTCTTT
>TRBV13|TRBD1|TRBJ2-1|-
CASSFRTGAENEQFF
TGTGCCAGCAGCTTTAGGACAGGGGCGGAAAATGAGCAGTTCTTC
>TRBV24-1|TRBD1|TRBJ1-4|-
CATSDPGQGGEKLFF
TGTGCCACCAGTGATCCGGGACAGGGAGGTGAAAAACTGTTTTTT
>TRBV14|-|TRBJ2-1|-
CASSQDREVRFF
TGTGCCAGCAGCCAAGACCGGGAAGTCCGGTTCTTC
>TRBV15|TRBD2|TRBJ2-4|-
CATSRDRDPGRVDIQYF
TGTGCCACCAGCAGAGACCGGGACCCGGGGAGGGTGGACATTCAGTACTTC
>TRBV4-2|-|TRBJ2-2|-
CASSQRGQGRNTGELFF
TGTGCCAGCAGCCAAAGGGGCCAAGGCCGGAACACCGGGGAGCTGTTTTTT
>TRBV7-7|TRBD1|TRBJ1-4|-
CASSLVYRGWWGLFF
TGTGCTAGCAGCTTAGTGTACAGGGGTTGGTGGGGACTGTTTTTT
>TRBV19|TRBD1|TRBJ1-1|-
CASSGTGDTEAFF
TGTGCCAGTAGTGGGACAGGGGACACTGAAGCTTTCTTT
>TRBV28|TRBD1|TRBJ2-7|-
CASIKGAGVYEQYF
TGTGCCAGCATAAAGGGGGCAGGGGTTTACGAGCAGTACTTC
>TRBV19|-|TRBJ1-5|few
CASSIPYSNQPQHF
TGTGCCAGTAGTATCCCGTATAGCAATCAGCCCCAGCATTTT
>TRBV7-9|TRBD2|TRBJ2-2|few
CASSPWWEGNTGELFF
TGTGCCAGCAGCCCCTGGTGGGAGGGGAACACCGGGGAGCTGTTTTTT
>TRBV5-4|TRBD1|TRBJ2-7|-
CASSLFEGTGTLPWYF
TGTGCCAGCAGCTTGTTTGAAGGGACAGGGACCCTACCCTGGTACTTC
>TRBV11-2|TRBD2|TRBJ2-2|once
CASSSGRASGRSHGELFF
TGTGCCAGCAGCTCGGGGAGGGCTAGCGGGAGATCTCACGGGGAGCTGTTTTTT
>TRBV5-1|TRBD1|TRBJ1-6|-
CASSLAWTGGVNSPLHF
TGCGCCAGCAGCTTGGCATGGACAGGGGGAGTTAATTCACCCCTCCACTTT
>TRBV10-3|TRBD2|TRBJ2-3|-
CAISEGLAGVGTDTQYF
TGTGCCATCAGTGAGGGACTAGCGGGAGTGGGTACAGATACGCAGTATTTT
>TRBV30|TRBD1|TRBJ2-6|-
CAWSGLGDRESGANVLTF
TGTGCCTGGAGTGGCCTCGGGGACAGGGAGTCTGGGGCCAACGTCCTGACTTTC
>TRBV6-5|TRBD2|TRBJ2-2|-
CASKGLAGGNGELFF
TGTGCCAGCAAAGGACTAGCGGGTGGGAATGGGGAGCTGTTTTTT
>TRBV28|-|TRBJ2-3|once
CASIRESPDTQYF
TGTGCCAGCATCCGGGAGAGCCCAGATACGCAGTATTTT
>TRBV6-6|-|TRBJ1-2|-
CASSYDGGAGNYGYTF
TGTGCCAGCAGTTATGATGGAGGGGCAGGTAACTATGGCTACACCTTC
>TRBV9|-|TRBJ2-7|few
CASSAGITGEQYF
TGTGCCAGCAGCGCCGGGATCACGGGGGAGCAGTACTTC
>TRBV19|TRBD2|TRBJ2-3|-
CASSDLAGTDTQYF
TGTGCCAGTAGTGATCTAGCGGGCACAGATACGCAGTATTTT